This T cell receptor beta chain was captured by sequencing in a study of shared clonotypes between healthy human individuals. Sequencing used immunoSEQ multiplex PCR; TCRdb keeps in-frame clones, though not all of them. The sample lists some 1 million clones; about three quarters were seen once. Worth noting for this clone: As yet, its antigen is unknown.

There are 13 residues in the CDR3. The V gene lost 5 bases and the J gene lost 6 bases, with 11 bases spanning the gap. Germline V lookup: CDR1 MDHEN, CDR2 SYDVKM. General observations from the study: With few donors, the genetic and exposure-history diversity represented was limited.

The chain employs TRBV28 and TRBJ1-5; D not certain. This TCR was sampled from a man aged 18 to 30 in good health. Sequencing used memory CD4+ T cells sorted from blood. This sample's subset: CD45RA-negative fraction. Here the CDR3 DNA reads TGTGCCAGCAGTCTGGGGTGGGCTCAGCCCCAGCATTTT. It specifies CASSLGWAQPQHF. Full variable domain (remainder filled in from reference TRBV28 and TRBJ1-5): DVKVTQSSRYLVKRTGEKVFLECVQDMDHENMFWYRQDPGLGLRLIYFSYDVKMKEKGDIPEGYSVSREKKERFSLILESASTNQTSMYLCASSLGWAQPQHFGDGTRLSIL.